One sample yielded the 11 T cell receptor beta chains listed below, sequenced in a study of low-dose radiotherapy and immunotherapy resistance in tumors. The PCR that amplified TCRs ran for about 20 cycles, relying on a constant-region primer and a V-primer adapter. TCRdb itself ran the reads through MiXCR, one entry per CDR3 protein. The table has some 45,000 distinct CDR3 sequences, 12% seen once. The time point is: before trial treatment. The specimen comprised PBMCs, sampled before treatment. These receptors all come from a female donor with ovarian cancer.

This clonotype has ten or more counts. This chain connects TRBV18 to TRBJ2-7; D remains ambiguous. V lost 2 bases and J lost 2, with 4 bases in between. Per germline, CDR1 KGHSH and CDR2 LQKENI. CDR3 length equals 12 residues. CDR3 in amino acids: CASSPIPYEQYF. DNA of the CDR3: TGTGCCAGCTCACCAATTCCCTACGAGCAGTACTTC.

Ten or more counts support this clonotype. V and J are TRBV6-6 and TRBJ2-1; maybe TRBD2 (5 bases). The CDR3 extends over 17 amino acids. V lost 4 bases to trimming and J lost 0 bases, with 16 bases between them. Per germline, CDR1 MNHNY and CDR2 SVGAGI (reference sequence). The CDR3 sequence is CASSSEPAGSSYNEQFF. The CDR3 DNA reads TGTGCCAGCAGTTCGGAACCTGCGGGTAGCTCCTACAATGAGCAGTTCTTC.

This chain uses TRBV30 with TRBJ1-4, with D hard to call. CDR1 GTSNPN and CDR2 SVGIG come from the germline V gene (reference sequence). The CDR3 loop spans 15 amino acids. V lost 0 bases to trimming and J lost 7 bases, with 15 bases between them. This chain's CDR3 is CAWSVRRGIGEKLFF. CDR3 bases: TGTGCCTGGAGTGTCCGCCGGGGAATAGGTGAAAAACTGTTTTTT.

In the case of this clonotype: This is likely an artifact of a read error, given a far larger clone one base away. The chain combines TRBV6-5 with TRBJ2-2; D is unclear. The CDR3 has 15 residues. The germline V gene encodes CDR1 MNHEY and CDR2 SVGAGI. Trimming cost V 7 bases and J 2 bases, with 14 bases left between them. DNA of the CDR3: TGTGCCAGCAACCCCGGCCTGGCCAACACCGGGGAGCTGTTTTTT. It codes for CASNPGLANTGELFF.

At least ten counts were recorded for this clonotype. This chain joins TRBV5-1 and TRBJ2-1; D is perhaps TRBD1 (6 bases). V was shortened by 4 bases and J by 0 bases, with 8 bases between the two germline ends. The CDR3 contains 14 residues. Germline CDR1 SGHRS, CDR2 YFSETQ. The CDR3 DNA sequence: TGCGCCAGCAGCCCGGACAGCTCCTACAATGAGCAGTTCTTC. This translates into CASSPDSSYNEQFF.

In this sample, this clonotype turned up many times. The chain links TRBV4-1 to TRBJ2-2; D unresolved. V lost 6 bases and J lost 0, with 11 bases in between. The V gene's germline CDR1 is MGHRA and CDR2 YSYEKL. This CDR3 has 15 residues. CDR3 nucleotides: TGCGCCAGCAGAGCTGGCCTCACGAACACCGGGGAGCTGTTTTTT. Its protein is CASRAGLTNTGELFF.

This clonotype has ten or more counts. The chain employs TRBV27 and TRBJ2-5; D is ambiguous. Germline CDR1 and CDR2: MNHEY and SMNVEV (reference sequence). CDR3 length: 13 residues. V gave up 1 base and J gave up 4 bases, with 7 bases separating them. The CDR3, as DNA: TGTGCCAGCAGTTTATACTGGTCAGAGACCCAGTACTTC. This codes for CASSLYWSETQYF.

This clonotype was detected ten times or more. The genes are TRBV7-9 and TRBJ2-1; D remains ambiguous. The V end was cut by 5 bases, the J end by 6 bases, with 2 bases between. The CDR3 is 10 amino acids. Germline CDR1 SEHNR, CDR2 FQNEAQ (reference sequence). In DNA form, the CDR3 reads TGTGCCAGCAGCCGCAATGAGCAGTTCTTC. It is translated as CASSRNEQFF.

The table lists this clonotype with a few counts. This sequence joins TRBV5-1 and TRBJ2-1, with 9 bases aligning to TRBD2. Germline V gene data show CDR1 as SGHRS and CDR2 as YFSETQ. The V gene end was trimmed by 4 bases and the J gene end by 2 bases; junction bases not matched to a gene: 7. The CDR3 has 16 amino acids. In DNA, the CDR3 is TGCGCCAGCAGCCCATTAGCGGGAGAGGCCTACAATGAGCAGTTCTTC. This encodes CASSPLAGEAYNEQFF.

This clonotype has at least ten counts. DNA of the CDR3: TGTGCCAGCAGCCTTTTCGCGCTCGGGCAGTTCTTC. It yields the protein CASSLFALGQFF. The rearrangement joins TRBV28 to TRBJ2-1; D not certain. V lost 6 bases and J 12 bases, leaving 15 bases between the germline ends. The CDR3 consists of 12 residues. Germline CDR1 MDHEN, CDR2 SYDVKM.

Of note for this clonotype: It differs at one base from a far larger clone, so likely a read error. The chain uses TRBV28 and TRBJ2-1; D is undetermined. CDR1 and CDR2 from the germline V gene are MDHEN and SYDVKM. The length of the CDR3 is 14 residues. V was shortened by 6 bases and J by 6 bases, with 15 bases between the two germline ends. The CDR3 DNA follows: TGTGCCAGCAGAGGTGCGGTACTCTCCAATGAGCAGTTCTTC. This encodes CASRGAVLSNEQFF.